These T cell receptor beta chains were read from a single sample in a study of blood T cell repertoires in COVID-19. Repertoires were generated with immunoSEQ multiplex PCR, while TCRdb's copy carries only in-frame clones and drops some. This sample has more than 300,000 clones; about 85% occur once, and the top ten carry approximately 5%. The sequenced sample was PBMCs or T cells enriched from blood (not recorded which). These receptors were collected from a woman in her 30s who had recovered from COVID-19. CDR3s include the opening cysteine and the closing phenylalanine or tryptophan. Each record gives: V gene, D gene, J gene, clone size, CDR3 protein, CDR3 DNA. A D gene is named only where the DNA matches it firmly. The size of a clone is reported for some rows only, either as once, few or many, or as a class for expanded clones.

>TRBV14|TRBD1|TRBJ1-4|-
CASSKGQGKATNEKLFF
TGTGCCAGCAGCAAAGGACAGGGAAAGGCAACTAATGAAAAACTGTTTTTT
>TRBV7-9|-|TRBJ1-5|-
CASSSTQQGRGNQPQHF
TGTGCCAGCAGCTCAACCCAACAGGGTCGGGGCAATCAGCCCCAGCATTTT
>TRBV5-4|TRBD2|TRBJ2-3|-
CASSTGLAGAWGTQYF
TGTGCCAGCAGCACGGGACTAGCGGGCGCTTGGGGGACGCAGTATTTT
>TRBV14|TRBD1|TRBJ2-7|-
CASSPYDRVAEQYF
TGTGCCAGCAGCCCCTATGACAGGGTAGCTGAGCAGTACTTC
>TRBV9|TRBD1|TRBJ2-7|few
CASSVTGGSYEQYF
TGTGCCAGCAGCGTGACAGGGGGCTCCTACGAGCAGTACTTC
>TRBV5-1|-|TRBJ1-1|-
CASRQGGLNTEAFF
TGCGCCAGCCGGCAGGGCGGCTTGAACACTGAAGCTTTCTTT
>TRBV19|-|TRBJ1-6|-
CASSIVGQGNSPLHF
TGTGCCAGTAGTATAGTTGGGCAGGGAAATTCACCCCTCCACTTT
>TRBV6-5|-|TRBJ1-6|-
CASSYFGRTYNSPLHF
TGTGCCAGCAGTTACTTCGGGCGGACATATAATTCACCCCTCCACTTT
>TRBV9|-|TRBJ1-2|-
CASSVVADYNYGYTF
TGTGCCAGCAGCGTAGTTGCGGACTACAACTATGGCTACACCTTC
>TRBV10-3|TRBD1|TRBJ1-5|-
CAIRQGIGSNQPQHF
TGTGCCATCAGACAGGGGATTGGTAGCAATCAGCCCCAGCATTTT
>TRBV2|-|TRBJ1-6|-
CASRPASANSPLHF
TGTGCCTCTCGCCCCGCTTCCGCGAATTCACCCCTCCACTTT
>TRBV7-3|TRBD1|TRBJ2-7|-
CASSLTAGTGSSYEQYF
TGTGCCAGCAGCTTAACAGCTGGGACAGGGAGCTCCTACGAGCAGTACTTC
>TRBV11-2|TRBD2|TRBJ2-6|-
CASSQRLAGVSGANVLTF
TGTGCCAGCAGCCAACGACTAGCGGGGGTCTCTGGGGCCAACGTCCTGACTTTC
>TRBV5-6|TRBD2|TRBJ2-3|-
CATTSGGLALDTQYF
TGTGCCACCACCTCGGGGGGACTAGCTCTCGATACGCAGTATTTT
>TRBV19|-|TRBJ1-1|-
CASTAVLSGTEAFF
TGTGCCAGTACCGCCGTTTTATCAGGCACTGAAGCTTTCTTT
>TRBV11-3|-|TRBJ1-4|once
CASSLKQGPWDEKLFF
TGTGCCAGCAGCTTAAAACAGGGTCCATGGGATGAAAAACTGTTTTTT
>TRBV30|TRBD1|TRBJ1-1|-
CAWRGQGGAEAFF
TGTGCCTGGAGGGGACAGGGTGGAGCTGAAGCTTTCTTT
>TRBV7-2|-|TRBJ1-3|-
CASSLDTVPGNTIYF
TGTGCCAGCAGCTTAGATACAGTCCCGGGAAACACCATATATTTT
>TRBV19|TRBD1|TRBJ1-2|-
CASTTAGQGVGYGYTF
TGTGCCAGTACCACCGCCGGACAGGGAGTAGGTTATGGCTACACCTTC
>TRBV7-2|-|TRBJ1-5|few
CASSLGFRQPQHF
TGTGCCAGCAGCTTAGGCTTCAGGCAGCCCCAGCATTTT
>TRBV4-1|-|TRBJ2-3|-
CASSQEFWTEAVDTQYF
TGCGCCAGCAGCCAAGAATTCTGGACAGAGGCGGTGGATACGCAGTATTTT
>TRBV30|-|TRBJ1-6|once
CAWRGGADSPLHF
TGTGCCTGGAGGGGGGGGGCTGATTCACCCCTCCACTTT
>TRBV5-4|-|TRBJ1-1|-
CASSLGGLNTEAFF
TGTGCCAGCAGCCTGGGGGGCCTGAACACTGAAGCTTTCTTT
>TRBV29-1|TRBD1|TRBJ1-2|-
CSVRDSGYTF
TGCAGCGTTAGGGACAGTGGCTACACCTTC
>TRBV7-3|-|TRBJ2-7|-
CASSPDSSSYEQYF
TGTGCCAGCAGCCCGGACTCCAGCTCCTACGAGCAGTACTTC
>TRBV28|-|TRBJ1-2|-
CASSLGAANYGYTF
TGTGCCAGCAGTTTGGGGGCGGCTAACTATGGCTACACCTTC
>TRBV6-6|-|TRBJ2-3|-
CASSYSGTSTDTQYF
TGTGCCAGCAGTTACTCAGGGACTAGCACAGATACGCAGTATTTT
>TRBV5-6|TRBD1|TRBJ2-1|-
CASSNDRGTYNEQFF
TGTGCCAGCAGCAATGACAGGGGGACCTACAATGAGCAGTTCTTC
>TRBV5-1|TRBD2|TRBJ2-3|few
CASSLRGTRSDTQYF
TGCGCCAGCAGCTTGAGAGGGACTAGGTCAGATACGCAGTATTTT
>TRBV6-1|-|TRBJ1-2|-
CASSEAQRGGYGYTF
TGTGCCAGCAGTGAAGCCCAACGGGGTGGCTATGGCTACACCTTC
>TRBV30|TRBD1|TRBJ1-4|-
CAWSVQGVNEKLFF
TGTGCCTGGAGTGTTCAGGGGGTTAATGAAAAACTGTTTTTT